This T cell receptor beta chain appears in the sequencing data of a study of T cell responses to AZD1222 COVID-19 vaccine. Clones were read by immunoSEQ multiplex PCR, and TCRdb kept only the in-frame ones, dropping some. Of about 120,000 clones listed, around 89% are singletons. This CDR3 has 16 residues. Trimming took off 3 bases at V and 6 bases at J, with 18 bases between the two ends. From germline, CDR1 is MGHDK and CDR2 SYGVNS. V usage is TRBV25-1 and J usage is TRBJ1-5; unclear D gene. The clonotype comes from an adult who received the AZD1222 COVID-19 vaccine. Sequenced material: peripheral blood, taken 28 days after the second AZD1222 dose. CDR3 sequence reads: CASSDQSWVGSQPQHF. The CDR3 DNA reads TGTGCCAGCAGTGATCAGTCTTGGGTCGGAAGTCAGCCCCAGCATTTT.